Listed here are 5 T cell receptor beta chains from one sample, sequenced in a study of technical replicates of blood from a handful of donors. Here immunoSEQ multiplex PCR was the method, and the copy in TCRdb shows in-frame clones only, minus some. The sample includes around 74,000 clones, 80% to 90% seen only once; the top ten take approximately 5%. Source material: PBMCs. Receptor source: a human donor in good health. Some clones in this sample may be carry-over from other donors' samples.

In this sample, this clone turned up a few times. J is TRBJ2-2 and V is TRBV10-3, with 9 bases aligning to TRBD1. Germline-derived CDR1 and CDR2 are ENHRY and SYGVKD. CDR3 length: 15 amino acids. With 5 bases clipped from V and 0 bases from J, the junction kept 1 base outside the gene matches. CDR3 region: CAISWTGANTGELFF. The CDR3 DNA sequence: TGTGCCATCAGTTGGACAGGGGCGAACACCGGGGAGCTGTTTTTT.

V usage is TRBV28 and J usage is TRBJ2-7, with D hard to call. V was shortened by 6 bases and J by 3 bases, with 6 bases between the two germline ends. Germline V lookup: CDR1 MDHEN, CDR2 SYDVKM. CDR3 size: 11 residues. In nucleotides, the CDR3 is TGTGCCAGCAGGACTGGCTACGAGCAGTACTTC. Residues: CASRTGYEQYF.

This chain connects TRBV7-2 to TRBJ1-1; 7 bases match TRBD1. The CDR3 is 14 amino acids. V shed 2 bases and J 2 bases; nucleotides not matched to a gene: 2. Germline CDR1 and CDR2: SGHTA and FQGNSA. DNA of the CDR3: TGTGCCAGCAGCTTAAGACAGGGTAACACTGAAGCTTTCTTT. Its protein product is CASSLRQGNTEAFF.

As to this clone: At one of its ends the junction is not consistent with the germline gene, which may arise from a read error. The chain has TRBV6-1 and TRBJ2-2; 10 bases align to TRBD1. The CDR3 is made up of 18 amino acids. Germline CDR1 reads MNHNS; CDR2 reads SASEGT. The CDR3, as DNA: TGTGCCAGCACTGAACCGGGACAGGGGCAAAGGTCGGCCGGGGAGCTGTTTTTT. Its protein is CASTEPGQGQRSAGELFF.

The chain carries TRBV5-1 and TRBJ2-3; 12 bases are shared with TRBD2. Losses at the gene ends were 2 bases for V and 2 bases for J; bases not matched to a gene: 9. CDR1 and CDR2 (germline): SGHRS, YFSETQ. The CDR3 is 18 amino acids. The CDR3: CASSFGLAGGSITDTQYF. CDR3 sequence (DNA): TGCGCCAGCAGCTTTGGTCTAGCGGGAGGGAGCATCACAGATACGCAGTATTTT.